The clone carrying this T cell receptor (beta chain) has ten or more counts. Its target is not known. These data belong to a study of post-analysis software for immune sequencing data. The overall study: Secondary progressive, relapsing-remitting and progressive-relapsing multiple sclerosis were among the included disease courses.

The ends lost 6 bases at V and 5 bases at J; junction bases unmatched: 15. The CDR3 sequence is 16 residues long. Germline loops: CDR1 MDHEN, CDR2 SYDVKM. TCR beta cDNA libraries had unique molecular identifiers. Once about 0.9 to 11 million T cells were used, roughly 0.5 million cDNA molecules resulted. Each CDR3 protein gets one entry after TCRdb re-called the PCR reads with MiXCR. The sample has a few hundred thousand distinct CDR3 sequences, 30% to 45% seen once. Study-level results: With TRBV5-6, TRBV5-1 and TRBV20-1 included, about 5 TRBV segments were more frequent in patients than in controls. For normalized Chao1 diversity, multiple sclerosis patients scored significantly lower than controls did. Under F measure analysis, samples from one preparation batch co-clustered strongly.

The receptor was isolated from a girl aged 10-17 years with multiple sclerosis. J is TRBJ1-2 and V is TRBV28; 7 nucleotides match TRBD1. The sequencing sample was made of blood. Here the CDR3 reads CASRTGFRGNEYGYTF. CDR3 nucleotides: TGTGCCAGCAGGACAGGGTTCAGGGGGAACGAGTATGGCTACACCTTC.